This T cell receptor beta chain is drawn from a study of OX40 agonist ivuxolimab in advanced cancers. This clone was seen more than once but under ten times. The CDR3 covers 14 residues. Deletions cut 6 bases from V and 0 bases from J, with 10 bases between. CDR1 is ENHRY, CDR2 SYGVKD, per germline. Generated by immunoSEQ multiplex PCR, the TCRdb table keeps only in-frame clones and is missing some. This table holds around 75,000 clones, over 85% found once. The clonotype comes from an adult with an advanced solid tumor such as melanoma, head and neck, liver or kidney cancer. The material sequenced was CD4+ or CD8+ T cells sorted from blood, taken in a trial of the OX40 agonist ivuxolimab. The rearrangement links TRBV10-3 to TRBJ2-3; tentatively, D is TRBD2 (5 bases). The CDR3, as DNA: TGTGCCATCAGCCCAGCGGTCAGCACAGATACGCAGTATTTT. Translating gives CAISPAVSTDTQYF.